Listed here are 2 T cell receptor beta chains from one sample, sequenced in a study of blood T cells in healthy people across ages. A second PCR of roughly 7 to 11 cycles used a sample-barcoded 5' primer and a J-beta primer mix. TCRdb passed the 5' RACE reads through MiXCR, listing each CDR3 protein once. Of a few hundred thousand distinct CDR3 sequences listed, roughly 29% are singletons. The sequenced sample was blood. These receptors originate from a woman in her 70s in good health.

This clonotype was observed a few times. The chain is built from TRBV6-5 and TRBJ2-5; D not certain. CDR1 and CDR2 (germline): MNHEY, SVGAGI. Trimming removed 4 bases at V and 1 base at J, with 16 bases between. The length of the CDR3 is 16 residues. CDR3 sequence: CASSSPGSRSQETQYF. Written as DNA, the CDR3 is TGTGCCAGCAGTTCCCCTGGGTCGCGAAGCCAAGAGACCCAGTACTTC.

This clonotype has a count of ten or more. The chain recombines TRBV6-5 with TRBJ2-4, with 10 bases identical to TRBD1. The V segment lost 10 bases and the J segment 3 bases; nucleotides outside the gene matches: 6. The CDR3 length is 14 residues. Germline assignment: CDR1 MNHEY and CDR2 SVGAGI. CDR3 amino acids: CATGRDRGKNIQYF. For the CDR3, the DNA is TGTGCCACCGGGCGGGACAGGGGCAAAAACATTCAGTACTTC.